Below are 2 T cell receptor beta chains sequenced from a single sample in a study of OX40 agonist ivuxolimab in advanced cancers. The library was built by means of the immunoSEQ multiplex PCR assay. Sourced from immuneACCESS, this table was stored by TCRdb with only in-frame sequences that have V and J called. A share of the clones is absent; for the studies checked, an unresolved V gene accounts for under half, and the remainder has no known explanation. The sample data list 32,000 or so clones, and roughly 81% of these were observed just once. The biggest ten clones account for 15% to 20% of the sample. Here the sequenced sample was CD4+ or CD8+ T cells sorted from blood, taken in a trial of the OX40 agonist ivuxolimab. The source of these receptors is an adult with an advanced solid tumor such as melanoma, head and neck, liver or kidney cancer.

The chain uses TRBV27 and TRBJ1-2, with D possibly TRBD1 on 5 matching bases. Germline V gene data show CDR1 as MNHEY and CDR2 as SMNVEV (reference sequence). The germline V and J ends were trimmed by 3 bases and 6 bases, with 20 bases remaining between them. The CDR3 runs 16 residues. CDR3 residues: CASSLSMTTEGDGYTF. In nucleotides, the CDR3 is TGTGCCAGCAGTTTGTCCATGACAACGGAAGGGGATGGCTACACCTTC.

This sequence joins TRBV10-2 and TRBJ2-1; D ambiguous. Germline-derived CDR1 and CDR2 are WSHSY and SAAADI. The V gene lost 8 bases and the J gene lost 2 bases, with 13 bases spanning the gap. The CDR3 sequence is 14 residues long. The CDR3 DNA follows: TGCGCCAGCTCCCCCGGCAGCCCCTACAATGAGCAGTTCTTC. Translation gives CASSPGSPYNEQFF.